This T cell receptor beta chain was identified in a study of cytotoxic CD8 clonotypes in ibrutinib-treated CLL. Study-wide background: There were, on average, over 250,000 productive templates and tens of thousands of productive rearrangements per sample.

Findings and limits, study-wide: At progression, clonality fell back toward baseline after rising at ibrutinib response.

Clones were read by immunoSEQ multiplex PCR, and TCRdb kept only the in-frame ones, dropping some. The sample consists of approximately 130,000 clones, approximately 81% of them appearing once. Of note for this clone: Its specificity is unknown.

V lost 2 bases and J lost 3, with 14 bases in between. This CDR3 spans 15 amino acids. Per germline, CDR1 MNHNY and CDR2 SVGAGI (reference sequence). This rearrangement joins TRBV6-6 to TRBJ2-7; D is perhaps TRBD1 (5 bases). This sample comprised PBMCs, obtained after 24 months of ibrutinib treatment. This TCR derives from a human donor with chronic lymphocytic leukemia. The CDR3 nucleotides read TGTGCCAGCAGTTACGGGGCTACTGTGGGCTACGAGCAGTACTTC. Its translation is CASSYGATVGYEQYF.